This paragraph covers one TCR beta chain sequence. Its cognate antigen is unknown. A clone one base away is much larger, so this may be a read error. This specimen comes from a study of vaccination and CD4 T cells after COVID-19. Study context: The study enrolled six male and four female convalescents, two of whom were Hispanic.

Treatment in this sample: roughly ten-day PBMC culture with coronavirus spike peptide pools or control peptides (ViraFEST assay). Via ViraFEST, peptide pools expanded antigen-specific T cells before TCR sequencing. Sequenced with the Oncomine TCR Beta short-read assay was DNA taken from cultured CD4+ T cells. MiXCR was run by TCRdb on the PCR reads, yielding one entry per CDR3 protein. The sample holds about 12,000 distinct CDR3 sequences, roughly 50% seen once. The CDR3 totals 11 residues. Trimming took off 4 bases at V and 6 bases at J, with 4 bases between the two ends. Germline lookup yields CDR1 MNHNS and CDR2 SASEGT.

Sample: CD4+ T cells from blood, cultured in vitro. The clonotype comes from a human donor who had recovered from COVID-19. This sequence joins TRBV6-1 and TRBJ1-5, with D hard to call. Here the CDR3 DNA reads TGTGCCAGCAGTGTAAGTCAGCCCCAGCATTTT. Translating gives CASSVSQPQHF.